The rows below give T cell receptor beta chains drawn from one sample of a study of post-analysis software for immune sequencing data. TCRdb reprocessed the PCR reads via MiXCR and lists one record per CDR3 protein. The sample consists of roughly 730,000 distinct CDR3 sequences, 30% of them appearing once. What was sequenced was blood. All receptors come from a girl aged 5-17 years with multiple sclerosis. Both conserved end residues are part of each CDR3. The D gene is left open where the match is weak. The listing skips clone size in some rows; elsewhere it reads once, few, many or a size class.

J gene	V gene	clone size	D gene	CDR3 protein	CDR3 DNA
TRBJ2-1	TRBV20-1	.	.	CSASGSRPGDEQFF	TGCAGTGCTAGCGGGAGTCGACCGGGAGATGAGCAGTTCTTC
TRBJ1-2	TRBV12-3/TRBV12-4	.	TRBD1	CASSTTGGFYGYTF	TGTGCCAGCAGTACGACAGGGGGCTTCTATGGCTACACCTTC
TRBJ2-7	TRBV29-1	many	TRBD1	CSVSGTGSSYEQYF	TGCAGCGTGTCCGGGACAGGGAGCTCCTACGAGCAGTACTTC
TRBJ1-5	TRBV7-9	few	.	CASSPGQINQPQHF	TGTGCCAGCAGCCCCGGACAGATCAATCAGCCCCAGCATTTT
TRBJ2-1	TRBV7-2	few	.	CASSLPHGGEQFF	TGTGCCAGCAGCTTGCCGCATGGCGGTGAGCAGTTCTTC
TRBJ2-3	TRBV27	few	.	CASSFFDTQYF	TGTGCCAGCAGTTTTTTTGATACGCAGTATTTT
TRBJ1-6	TRBV7-2	few	.	CASSLKGSNSPLHF	TGTGCCAGCAGCTTAAAGGGGTCTAATTCACCCCTCCACTTT
TRBJ2-1	TRBV29-1	once	.	CSVAPVDEQFF	TGCAGCGTTGCCCCAGTTGATGAGCAGTTCTTC
TRBJ2-7	TRBV20-1	.	TRBD2	CSAPGTSYEQYF	TGCAGTGCTCCCGGGACTAGCTACGAGCAGTACTTC
TRBJ2-1	TRBV4-1	many	TRBD2	CASSQVDMGLAAYNEQFF	TGCGCCAGCAGCCAAGTGGATATGGGGCTAGCGGCTTACAATGAGCAGTTCTTC
TRBJ2-2	TRBV7-2	.	.	CASNRVNTGELFF	TGTGCCAGCAATCGGGTGAACACCGGGGAGCTGTTTTTT
TRBJ2-1	TRBV6-5	.	TRBD2	CASITVRKSGRDNEQFF	TGTGCCAGCATTACTGTAAGAAAGTCGGGGAGGGACAATGAGCAGTTCTTC
TRBJ2-5	TRBV7-2	few	.	CASSPKSTLQETQYF	TGTGCCAGCAGCCCCAAATCGACATTACAAGAGACCCAGTACTTC
TRBJ1-6	TRBV15	.	.	CATREAGWGNSPLHF	TGTGCCACCCGTGAAGCAGGGTGGGGAAATTCACCCCTCCACTTT
TRBJ2-7	TRBV10-2	.	TRBD1	CATGPRDRGTYEQYF	TGCGCCACCGGTCCCCGGGACAGGGGGACCTACGAGCAGTACTTC
TRBJ2-3	TRBV7-2	few	.	CASRIRTVSTDTQYF	TGTGCCAGCAGGATAAGGACAGTTAGCACAGATACGCAGTATTTT
TRBJ2-5	TRBV7-9	.	TRBD2	CASRPRTSGRQETQYF	TGTGCCAGCAGACCCAGGACTAGCGGGCGCCAAGAGACCCAGTACTTC
TRBJ1-2	TRBV6-5	.	TRBD1	CASRQGYPDGYTF	TGTGCCAGCAGACAGGGGTACCCTGATGGCTACACCTTC
TRBJ2-1	TRBV20-1	few	.	CSANTGHSSYNEQFF	TGCAGTGCCAACACCGGGCATAGCTCCTACAATGAGCAGTTCTTC
TRBJ2-3	TRBV7-9	few	.	CASRRNGEQGEAQYF	TGTGCCAGCAGACGAAACGGGGAACAGGGAGAGGCGCAGTATTTT
TRBJ2-5	TRBV29-1	many	.	CSVEVQRETQYF	TGCAGCGTTGAAGTCCAGAGGGAGACCCAGTACTTC
TRBJ2-7	TRBV29-1	many	.	CSAALGRGDEQYF	TGCAGCGCCGCGTTGGGTAGGGGTGACGAGCAGTACTTC
TRBJ2-5	TRBV5-5	.	.	CASRGSGVIETQYF	TGTGCCAGCAGAGGATCGGGAGTTATCGAGACCCAGTACTTC
TRBJ2-5	TRBV20-1	few	.	CSAPEAGLRETQYF	TGCAGTGCTCCCGAGGCAGGGTTGCGAGAGACCCAGTACTTC
TRBJ2-5	TRBV7-9	.	.	CASSFSGWREGGREQYF	TGTGCCAGCAGCTTTAGCGGATGGCGGGAAGGGGGTAGGGAGCAGTACTTC
TRBJ2-7	TRBV3-1	.	.	CASSPMSGHEQYF	TGTGCCAGCAGCCCGATGTCCGGTCACGAGCAGTACTTC
TRBJ2-3	TRBV12-3/TRBV12-4	.	.	CASSSDWGASTDTQYF	TGTGCCAGCAGCTCGGACTGGGGAGCTAGCACAGATACGCAGTATTTT
TRBJ2-5	TRBV6-2/TRBV6-3	.	TRBD1	CATNRGQTQYF	TGTGCCACCAACAGGGGACAGACCCAGTACTTC
TRBJ2-1	TRBV10-3	.	TRBD2	CAISESAGTSGRGDRYNEQFF	TGTGCCATCAGTGAGTCGGCCGGGACTAGCGGGAGGGGAGATAGGTACAATGAGCAGTTCTTC
TRBJ2-2	TRBV9	.	.	CASTKYEGGELFF	TGTGCCAGCACCAAATACGAGGGGGGGGAGCTGTTTTTT
TRBJ1-5	TRBV7-2	.	TRBD1	CASSISQGGNQPQHF	TGTGCCAGCAGCATAAGTCAGGGGGGGAATCAGCCCCAGCATTTT
TRBJ2-1	TRBV10-3	.	.	CAIIPDRPTSSYNEQFF	TGTGCCATCATCCCTGACAGGCCAACAAGCTCCTACAATGAGCAGTTCTTC
TRBJ1-5	TRBV29-1	.	.	CSVGSLNSNQPQHF	TGCAGCGTCGGGAGCCTGAATAGCAATCAGCCCCAGCATTTT
TRBJ2-3	TRBV29-1	few	.	CSVEGGRRSDTQYF	TGCAGCGTTGAAGGGGGCAGGAGATCAGATACGCAGTATTTT
TRBJ2-7	TRBV6-2/TRBV6-3	few	TRBD1	CASSYKGTGIGEQYF	TGTGCCAGCAGTTACAAAGGGACAGGGATTGGCGAGCAGTACTTC
TRBJ1-2	TRBV27	few	TRBD1	CASSTQGGIYGYTF	TGTGCCAGCAGTACCCAAGGGGGCATCTATGGCTACACCTTC
TRBJ2-4	TRBV29-1	.	TRBD2	CSVEASLAGAFKNIQYF	TGCAGCGTTGAAGCGTCACTAGCGGGAGCATTCAAAAACATTCAGTACTTC
TRBJ2-3	TRBV4-3	.	TRBD2	CASSKRLAGVSDTQYF	TGCGCCAGCAGCAAGAGGTTAGCGGGAGTATCAGATACGCAGTATTTT
TRBJ2-5	TRBV9	.	.	CASSVKVPGTQYF	TGTGCCAGCAGCGTAAAGGTCCCGGGGACCCAGTACTTC
TRBJ2-3	TRBV5-8	.	TRBD2	CASSRPGLAGARPDTQYF	TGTGCCAGCAGCCGCCCGGGACTAGCGGGAGCGAGGCCAGATACGCAGTATTTT
TRBJ2-7	TRBV7-2	many	TRBD2	CASSSGLAGAYEQYF	TGTGCCAGCAGCTCGGGACTAGCGGGAGCCTACGAGCAGTACTTC
TRBJ2-7	TRBV20-1	.	TRBD2	CSARPTGGPREQYF	TGCAGTGCTAGACCAACGGGAGGGCCTCGGGAGCAGTACTTC
TRBJ2-1	TRBV20-1	few	TRBD2	CSASSPGAGGPLSYNEQFF	TGCAGTGCTAGCTCCCCGGGAGCGGGAGGGCCTCTCTCCTACAATGAGCAGTTCTTC
TRBJ1-4	TRBV28	few	.	CASTLPQGKEKLFF	TGTGCCAGCACCCTACCACAGGGAAAAGAAAAACTGTTTTTT
TRBJ2-7	TRBV7-2	.	.	CASSWVREFGEQYF	TGTGCCAGCAGCTGGGTACGGGAGTTCGGCGAGCAGTACTTC
TRBJ1-1	TRBV18	.	.	CASSPGMFTEAFF	TGTGCCAGCTCACCCGGCATGTTCACTGAAGCTTTCTTT
TRBJ2-4	TRBV5-1	.	.	CASTRPAADLVAKNIQYF	TGCGCCAGCACCCGACCGGCGGCAGATTTAGTAGCCAAAAACATTCAGTACTTC
TRBJ2-1	TRBV6-2/TRBV6-3	.	.	CASSYSSGGPNEQFF	TGTGCCAGCAGTTACTCTAGCGGAGGCCCCAATGAGCAGTTCTTC
TRBJ2-6	TRBV20-1	.	.	CSARGGLKSGANVLTF	TGCAGTGCTAGAGGGGGACTCAAATCTGGGGCCAACGTCCTGACTTTC
TRBJ2-1	TRBV28	few	TRBD1	CASSLSGQGGREQFF	TGTGCCAGCAGTTTAAGTGGACAGGGAGGAAGGGAGCAGTTCTTC
TRBJ2-1	TRBV7-7	few	TRBD2	CASSPAIAGRYNEQFF	TGTGCCAGCAGCCCAGCCATAGCGGGAAGATACAATGAGCAGTTCTTC
TRBJ1-2	TRBV29-1	.	.	CSVAGGLPSFNYGYTF	TGCAGCGTTGCCGGGGGACTTCCCTCTTTTAACTATGGCTACACCTTC
TRBJ1-2	TRBV5-6	.	TRBD1	CASSLRQGWVHGYTF	TGTGCCAGCAGCCTCCGACAGGGCTGGGTTCATGGCTACACCTTC
TRBJ2-3	TRBV6-5	.	.	CASSYSRSWQGGISTDTQYF	TGTGCCAGCAGTTACTCGAGGTCTTGGCAGGGGGGGATTAGCACAGATACGCAGTATTTT
TRBJ2-5	TRBV28	.	TRBD2	CARRSTGLAAQYF	TGTGCCCGTCGTTCAACGGGACTAGCGGCCCAGTACTTC
TRBJ2-1	TRBV20-1	.	TRBD2	CSAAGGPGYNEQFF	TGCAGTGCTGCGGGGGGGCCCGGCTACAATGAGCAGTTCTTC
TRBJ2-7	TRBV2	.	TRBD1	CASSESRGWEQYF	TGTGCCAGCAGTGAGAGCAGGGGGTGGGAGCAGTACTTC